This T cell receptor (beta chain) was identified in a study of T cells in Graves' hyperthyroidism and ophthalmopathy. Every diagnosis used clinical symptoms, serum thyroxine and TRAb, thyroid ultrasound and orbital computed tomography. It was less than 13 ml of fresh peripheral blood that supplied the PBMCs. This CDR3 has 17 residues. Germline values: CDR1 SGHDT, CDR2 YYEEEE. The source material, RNA transcripts, was used to amplify TCR beta CDR3 regions. Researchers ran a first-round RT-PCR on the TCR CDR3 using the HTBI primer set. TCRdb analysed the multiplex PCR reads with MiXCR anew, one entry per CDR3 protein. This sample has 500,000 to 750,000 distinct CDR3 sequences; 15% to 17% occur once, and the top ten carry 6.5% to 8%. Note on this clonotype: The junction differs from germline at one of its ends, possibly a read error.

The receptor comes from a woman in her thirties with Graves' hyperthyroidism. The specimen sequenced was blood. The chain links TRBV5-6 to TRBJ2-3; 8 bases fit TRBD1. CDR3: CASSWLQGEISTDTQCF. CDR3 coding DNA: TGTGCCAGCAGCTGGCTACAGGGGGAAATTAGCACAGATACGCAGTGTTTT.